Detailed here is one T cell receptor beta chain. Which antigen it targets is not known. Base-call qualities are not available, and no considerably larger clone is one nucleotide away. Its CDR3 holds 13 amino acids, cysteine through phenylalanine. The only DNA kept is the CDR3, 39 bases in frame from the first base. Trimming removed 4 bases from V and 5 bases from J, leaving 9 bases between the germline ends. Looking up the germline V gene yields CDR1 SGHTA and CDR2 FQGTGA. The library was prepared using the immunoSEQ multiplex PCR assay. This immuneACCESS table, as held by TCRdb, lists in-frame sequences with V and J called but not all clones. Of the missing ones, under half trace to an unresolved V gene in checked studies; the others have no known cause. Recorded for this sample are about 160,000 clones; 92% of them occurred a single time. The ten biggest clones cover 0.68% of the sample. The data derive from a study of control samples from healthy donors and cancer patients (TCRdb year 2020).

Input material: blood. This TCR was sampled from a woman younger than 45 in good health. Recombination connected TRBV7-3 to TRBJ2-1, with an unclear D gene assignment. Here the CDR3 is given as CASSSDGDNEQFF. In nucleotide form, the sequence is TGTGCCAGCAGCTCAGACGGCGACAATGAGCAGTTCTTC. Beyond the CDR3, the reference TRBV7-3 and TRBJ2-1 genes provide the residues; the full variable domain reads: GAGVSQTPSNKVTEKGKYVELRCDPISGHTALYWYRQSLGQGPEFLIYFQGTGAADDSGLPNDRFFAVRPEGSVSTLKIQRTERGDSAVYLCASSSDGDNEQFFGPGTRLTVL.